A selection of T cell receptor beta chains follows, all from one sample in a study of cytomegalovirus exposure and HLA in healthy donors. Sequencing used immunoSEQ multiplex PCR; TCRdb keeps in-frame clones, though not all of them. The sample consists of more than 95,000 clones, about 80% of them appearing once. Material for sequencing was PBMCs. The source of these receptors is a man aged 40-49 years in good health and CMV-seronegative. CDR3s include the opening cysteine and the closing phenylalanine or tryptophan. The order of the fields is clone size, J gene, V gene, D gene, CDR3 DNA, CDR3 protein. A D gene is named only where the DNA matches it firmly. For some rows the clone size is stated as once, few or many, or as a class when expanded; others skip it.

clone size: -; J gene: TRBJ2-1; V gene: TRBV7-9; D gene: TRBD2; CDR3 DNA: TGTTCCAGCAGCAATCCTAGCGGGGGGAGCTCCTACAATGAGCAGTTCTTC; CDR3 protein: CSSSNPSGGSSYNEQFF
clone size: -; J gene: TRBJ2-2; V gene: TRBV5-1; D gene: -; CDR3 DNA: TGCGCCAGCAAGGTCGGCAGGGGATATACCGGGGAGCTGTTTTTT; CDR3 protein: CASKVGRGYTGELFF
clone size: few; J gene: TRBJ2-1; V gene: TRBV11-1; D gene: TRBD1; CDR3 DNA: TGTGCCAGCAGCTCCGGGACAGGGTTCTACAATGAGCAGTTCTTC; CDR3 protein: CASSSGTGFYNEQFF
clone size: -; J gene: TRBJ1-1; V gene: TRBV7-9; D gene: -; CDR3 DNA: TGTGCCAGCAGCCCGACCGGGTACACTGAAGCTTTCTTT; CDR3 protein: CASSPTGYTEAFF
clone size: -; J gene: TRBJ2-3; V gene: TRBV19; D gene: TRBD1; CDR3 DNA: TGTGCCAGTGGGGGGACAGGCCCCCACACAGATACGCAGTATTTT; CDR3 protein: CASGGTGPHTDTQYF
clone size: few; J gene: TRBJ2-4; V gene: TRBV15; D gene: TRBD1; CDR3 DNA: TGTGCCACCAGCACGCCGGGACAGTATCTAGCCAAAAACATTCAGTACTTC; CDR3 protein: CATSTPGQYLAKNIQYF
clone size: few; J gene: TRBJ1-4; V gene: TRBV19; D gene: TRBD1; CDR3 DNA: TGTGCCAGTAGCCGGACAGGGAGGTATGAAAAACTGTTTTTT; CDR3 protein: CASSRTGRYEKLFF
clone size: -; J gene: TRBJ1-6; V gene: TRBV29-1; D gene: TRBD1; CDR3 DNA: TGCAGCGCCCGACTCGGACAGGGCCGCTCACCCCTCCACTTT; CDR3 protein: CSARLGQGRSPLHF
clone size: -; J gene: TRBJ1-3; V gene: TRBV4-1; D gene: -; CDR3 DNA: TGCGCCAGCAGCCTACAGGGTCCTGGAAACACCATATATTTT; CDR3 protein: CASSLQGPGNTIYF
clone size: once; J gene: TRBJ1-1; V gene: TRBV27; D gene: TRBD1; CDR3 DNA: TGTGCCAGCAGTACAGGGGATGAAGCTTTCTTT; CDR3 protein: CASSTGDEAFF
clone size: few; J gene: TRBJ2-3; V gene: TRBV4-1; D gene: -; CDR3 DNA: TGCGCCAGCAGCCAAGGGCCACTAGGGTATGGGGATACGCAGTATTTT; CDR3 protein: CASSQGPLGYGDTQYF
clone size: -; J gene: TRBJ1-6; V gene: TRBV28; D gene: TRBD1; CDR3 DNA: TGTGCCAGCACCAAGGACAGGGCGGAGTGGATTTCACCCCTCCACTTT; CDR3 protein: CASTKDRAEWISPLHF
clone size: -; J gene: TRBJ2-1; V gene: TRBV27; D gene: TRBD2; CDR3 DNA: TGTGCCAGCAGTCCAGGACTAGCGGGGGCCTACAATGAGCAGTTCTTC; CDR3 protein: CASSPGLAGAYNEQFF
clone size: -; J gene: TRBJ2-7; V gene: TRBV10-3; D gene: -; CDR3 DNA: TGTGCCAGCTCGGTGAGCTCCTACGAGCAGTACTTC; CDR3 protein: CASSVSSYEQYF
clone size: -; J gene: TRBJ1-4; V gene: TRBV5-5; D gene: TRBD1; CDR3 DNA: TGTGCCAGCAGCTTCGGACAGGGAAGAGGGTTAGAAAAACTGTTTTTT; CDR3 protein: CASSFGQGRGLEKLFF
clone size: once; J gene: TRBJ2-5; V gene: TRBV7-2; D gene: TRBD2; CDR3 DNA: TGTGCCAGCAGCTTAGACGGGGGGGCTGGGACCCAGTACTTC; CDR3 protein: CASSLDGGAGTQYF
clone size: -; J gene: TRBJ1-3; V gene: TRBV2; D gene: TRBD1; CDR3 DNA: TGTGCCAGCAGTGAGTGGGGACAGGGGGCCATCAGCTCTGGAAACACCATATATTTT; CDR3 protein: CASSEWGQGAISSGNTIYF
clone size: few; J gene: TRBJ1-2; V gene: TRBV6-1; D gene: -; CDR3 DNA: TGTGCCAGCAGTCATGAAGCGGGGGGCTATGGCTACACCTTC; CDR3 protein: CASSHEAGGYGYTF
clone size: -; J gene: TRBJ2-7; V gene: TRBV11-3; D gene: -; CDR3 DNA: TGTGCCAGCAGCTTAGACGGGGGTGGGCACGAGCAGTACTTC; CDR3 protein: CASSLDGGGHEQYF
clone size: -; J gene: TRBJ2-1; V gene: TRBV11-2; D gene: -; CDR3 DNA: TGTGCCAGCAGCCAAATGTCGGGGAGCTCCTACAATGAGCAGTTCTTC; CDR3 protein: CASSQMSGSSYNEQFF
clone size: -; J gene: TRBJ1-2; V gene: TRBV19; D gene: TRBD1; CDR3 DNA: TGTGCCAGTAGTATAGGGACAGGGACTTCCTATGGCTACACCTTC; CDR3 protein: CASSIGTGTSYGYTF
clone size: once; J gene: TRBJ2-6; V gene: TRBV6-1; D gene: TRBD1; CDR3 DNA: TGTGCCAGCAGTGCTACCGGGACAGGTTCCTCTGGGGCCAACGGCCTGACTTTC; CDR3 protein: CASSATGTGSSGANGLTF
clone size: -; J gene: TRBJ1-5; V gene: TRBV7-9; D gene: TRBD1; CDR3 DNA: TGTGCCAGCAGCTTTCAGGGGGGCGATCAGCCCCAGCATTTT; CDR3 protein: CASSFQGGDQPQHF
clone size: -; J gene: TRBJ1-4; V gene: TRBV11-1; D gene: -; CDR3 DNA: TGTGCCAGCAGCCCCAACCGGGACATGGAAAAACTGTTTTTT; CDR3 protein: CASSPNRDMEKLFF
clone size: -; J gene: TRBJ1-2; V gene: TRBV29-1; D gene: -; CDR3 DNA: TGCAGCGTTGACAGGGAGGGGTGGGGTGGCTACACCTTC; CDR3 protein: CSVDREGWGGYTF
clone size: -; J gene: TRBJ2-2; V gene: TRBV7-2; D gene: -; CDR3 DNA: TGTGCCAGCAGCACAGGACAGCTCGCCGGGGAGCTGTTTTTT; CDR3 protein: CASSTGQLAGELFF
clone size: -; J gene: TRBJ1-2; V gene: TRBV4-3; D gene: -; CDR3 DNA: TGCGCCAGCAGCCAAGGAACGACAGCGACCTATGGCTACACCTTC; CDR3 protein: CASSQGTTATYGYTF
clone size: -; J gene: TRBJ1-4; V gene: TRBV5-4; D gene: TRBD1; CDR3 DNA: TGTGCCAGCAGCTTGAGGGGGACAGGGGATAAGGATGAAAAACTGTTTTTT; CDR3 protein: CASSLRGTGDKDEKLFF
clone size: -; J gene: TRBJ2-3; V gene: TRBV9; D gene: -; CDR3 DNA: TGTGCCAGCAGCGTAGGGGGGGTTGGAGATACGCAGTATTTT; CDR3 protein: CASSVGGVGDTQYF
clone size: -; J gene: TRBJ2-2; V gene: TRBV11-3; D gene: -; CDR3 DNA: TGTGCCAGCAGCTTAGACAGATATGCTCGGGAGCTGTTTTTT; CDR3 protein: CASSLDRYARELFF
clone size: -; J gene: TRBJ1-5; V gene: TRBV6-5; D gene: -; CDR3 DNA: TGTGCCAGCAGTTCCGACAGATCCTATAGCAATCAGCCCCAGCATTTT; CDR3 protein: CASSSDRSYSNQPQHF
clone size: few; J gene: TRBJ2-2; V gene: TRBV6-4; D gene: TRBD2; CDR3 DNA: TGTGCCAGCAGCCCTACTAGCGGGGACGCCGGGGAGCTGTTTTTT; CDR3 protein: CASSPTSGDAGELFF
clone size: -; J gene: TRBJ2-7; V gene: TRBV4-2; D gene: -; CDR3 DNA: TGTGCCAGCAGCCAAGAGCAGGGAATGTCCTACGAGCAGTACTTC; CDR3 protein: CASSQEQGMSYEQYF
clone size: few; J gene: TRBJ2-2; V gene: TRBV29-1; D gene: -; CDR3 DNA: TGCAGCGTTGATGGTCCCTCGGGGCTGTTTTTT; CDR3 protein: CSVDGPSGLFF
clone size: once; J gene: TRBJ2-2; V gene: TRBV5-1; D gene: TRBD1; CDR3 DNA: TGCGCCAGCAGGGGACAGGGATTCACCGGGGAGCTGTTTTTT; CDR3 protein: CASRGQGFTGELFF
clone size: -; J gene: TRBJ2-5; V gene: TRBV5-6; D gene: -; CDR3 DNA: TGTGCCAGCAGCTTGGGCGGGTCGAAGACCCAGTACTTC; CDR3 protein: CASSLGGSKTQYF
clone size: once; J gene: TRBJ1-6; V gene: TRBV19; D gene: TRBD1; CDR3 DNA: TGTGCCAGTAGTGACCAGGGGGCAGTTTCACCCCTCCACTTT; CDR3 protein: CASSDQGAVSPLHF
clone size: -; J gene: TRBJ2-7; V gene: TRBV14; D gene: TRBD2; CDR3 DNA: TGTGCCAGCAGCCCATTAGCGGGGGGGGGAAGATACGAGCAGTACTTC; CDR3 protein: CASSPLAGGGRYEQYF
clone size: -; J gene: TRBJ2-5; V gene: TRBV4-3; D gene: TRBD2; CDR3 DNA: TGCGCCAGCAGCCAAGTATGGACTAGCGTGGAGACCCAGTACTTC; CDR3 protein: CASSQVWTSVETQYF
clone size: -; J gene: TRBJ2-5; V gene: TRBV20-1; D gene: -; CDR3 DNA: TGCAGTGCTGGGCAGGGGGAGACCCAGTACTTC; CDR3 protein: CSAGQGETQYF
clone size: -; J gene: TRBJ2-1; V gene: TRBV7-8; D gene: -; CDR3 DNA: TGTGCCAGCAGCCCCCGTCAGGGTTCCTACAATGAGCAGTTCTTC; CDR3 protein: CASSPRQGSYNEQFF
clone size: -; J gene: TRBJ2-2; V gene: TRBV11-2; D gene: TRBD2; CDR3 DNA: TGTGCCAGCAGCTCTCCTAGCGGGGGGACCGGGGAGCTGTTTTTT; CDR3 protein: CASSSPSGGTGELFF
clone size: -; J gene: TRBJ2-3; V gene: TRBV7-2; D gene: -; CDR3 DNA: TGTGCCAGCAGCTTAGTTGCTAGCGTAAGCACAGATACGCAGTATTTT; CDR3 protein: CASSLVASVSTDTQYF
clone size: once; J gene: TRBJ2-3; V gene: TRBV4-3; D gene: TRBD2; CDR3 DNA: TGCGCCAGCAGCCCCAGCCCGCGGGGGTTCACAGATACGCAGTATTTT; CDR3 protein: CASSPSPRGFTDTQYF
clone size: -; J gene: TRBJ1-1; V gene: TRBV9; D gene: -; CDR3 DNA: TGTGCCAGCAGCGTTTCGGGACTCTCGAACACTGAAGCTTTCTTT; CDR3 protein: CASSVSGLSNTEAFF
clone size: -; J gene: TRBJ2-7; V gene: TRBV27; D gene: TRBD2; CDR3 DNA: TGTGCCAGCAGTTCCCTAGCGGGGACCACCTGGGAGCAGTACTTC; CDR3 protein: CASSSLAGTTWEQYF
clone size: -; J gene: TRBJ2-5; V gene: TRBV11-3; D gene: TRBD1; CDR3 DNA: TGTGCCAGCAGCCCCGGACAGGGGGGACAAGAGACCCAGTACTTC; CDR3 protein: CASSPGQGGQETQYF
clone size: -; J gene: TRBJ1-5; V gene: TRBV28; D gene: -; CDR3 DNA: TGTGCCAGCAGATGGACAGAAAATCAGCCCCAGCATTTT; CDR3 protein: CASRWTENQPQHF
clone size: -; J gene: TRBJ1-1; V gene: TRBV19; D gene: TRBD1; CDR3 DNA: TGTGCCAGTAGTTCGGACAGGGTAATGAACACTGAAGCTTTCTTT; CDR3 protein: CASSSDRVMNTEAFF
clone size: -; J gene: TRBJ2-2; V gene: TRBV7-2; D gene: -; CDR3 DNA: TGTGCCAGCAGCTTCGGGGTCGGGACCGGGGAGCTGTTTTTT; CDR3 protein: CASSFGVGTGELFF
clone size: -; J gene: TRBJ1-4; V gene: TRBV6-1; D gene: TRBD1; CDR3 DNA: TGTGCCAGCAGGGGGGCCGGGACAGGGAATGAAAAACTGTTTTTT; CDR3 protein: CASRGAGTGNEKLFF
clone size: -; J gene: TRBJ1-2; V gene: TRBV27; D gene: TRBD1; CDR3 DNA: TGTGCCAGCAGTTTATTTCAGGGGGCGAACTATGGCTACACCTTC; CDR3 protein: CASSLFQGANYGYTF
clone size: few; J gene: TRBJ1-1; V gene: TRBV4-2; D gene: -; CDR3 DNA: TGTGCCAGCAGCCAAAGTGGCGGGAACACTGAAGCTTTCTTT; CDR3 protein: CASSQSGGNTEAFF
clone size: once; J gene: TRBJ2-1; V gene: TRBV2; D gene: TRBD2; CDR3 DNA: TGTGCCAGCAGCGTTCTAGCGGGGGGGACCGAGCAGTTCTTC; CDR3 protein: CASSVLAGGTEQFF
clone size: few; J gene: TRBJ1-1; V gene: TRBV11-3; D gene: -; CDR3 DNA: TGTGCCAGCAGCCCCCGGGGGAAGACCACTGAAGCTTTCTTT; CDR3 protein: CASSPRGKTTEAFF
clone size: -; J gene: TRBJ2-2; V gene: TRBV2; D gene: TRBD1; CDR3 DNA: TGTGCCAGCAGGGCGAGGTCCGGGACAGGGTTTACCGCCGGGGAGCTGTTTTTT; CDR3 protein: CASRARSGTGFTAGELFF
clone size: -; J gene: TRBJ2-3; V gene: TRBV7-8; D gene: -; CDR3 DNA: TGTGCCAGCAGCTTGGGTCGACCCAACTCCTCCCCAGGATCGCAGTATTTT; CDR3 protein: CASSLGRPNSSPGSQYF
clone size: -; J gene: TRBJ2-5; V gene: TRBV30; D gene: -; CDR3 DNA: TGTGCCTCCATCATACAGGCACAAGAGACCCAGTACTTC; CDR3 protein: CASIIQAQETQYF
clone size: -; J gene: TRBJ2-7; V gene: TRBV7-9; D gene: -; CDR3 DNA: TGTGCCAGCAGCTTCTCTCCTCGCGAGCAGTACTTC; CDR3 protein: CASSFSPREQYF
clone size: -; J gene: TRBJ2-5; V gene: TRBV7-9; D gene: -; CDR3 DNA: TGTGCCAGCAGCTTAAATCTAGAGACCCAGTACTTC; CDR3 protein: CASSLNLETQYF